The present T cell receptor (beta chain) was sequenced within a study of identical twins. Points on this clonotype: No antigen is known for it.

There are 15 residues in the CDR3. Germline V CDR1 and CDR2: MNHEY, SVGEGT. V gave up 6 bases and J gave up 8 bases; unmatched junction bases: 10. Study outcomes and limitations: In cord blood, abundant beta clonotypes had fewer insertions; memory showed no trend. Its conclusions, products of cross-sectional statistical analysis, did not come from following the same donors.

The authors used template switching to add a universal primer site and gave cDNA unique molecular identifiers. TCRdb re-called the 5' RACE reads through MiXCR, storing one row per CDR3 protein. The sample includes under 300,000 distinct CDR3 sequences, approximately 12% of them seen just once. These data are also associated with another study on yellow fever vaccine responses in identical twins.

Sequenced input: memory (CD45RO+) T cells sorted from blood. The rearrangement uses TRBV6-2 or TRBV6-3 and TRBJ2-3, with 11 nucleotides matching TRBD2. The origin of this receptor is a woman aged 18-35 years in good health. The CDR3 here is CASSPLAGGHGTQYF. CDR3 nucleotides: TGTGCCAGCAGCCCGCTAGCGGGAGGACATGGTACGCAGTATTTT.